The entry below gives a single TCR beta chain sequence along with its context. The data were obtained in a study of blood T cells in healthy people across ages. CDR3 length: 16 amino acids. Per the germline V gene, CDR1 is MGHDK and CDR2 is SYGVNS. V was cut by 2 bases and J by 2 bases, with 15 bases left in between. A second 7 to 11 cycle PCR used barcoded and J-beta primers. At least 2.5 million CDR3-containing paired-end reads were obtained per sample. TCRdb used MiXCR to reprocess the 5' RACE reads, holding one entry per CDR3 protein. The data show fewer than 2,000,000 distinct CDR3 sequences, roughly 43% seen once.

The sequence came from a human donor in good health. What was sequenced was blood. The gene calls are TRBV25-1 and TRBJ1-2, with D possibly being TRBD1 (5 bases). Written as DNA, the CDR3 is TGTGCCAGCAGTGAAATCCTGACGGGGGGGAACTATGGCTACACCTTC. Its protein product is CASSEILTGGNYGYTF.